Each of the 18 T cell receptor beta chains below was sequenced from the same sample in a study of cytomegalovirus exposure and HLA in healthy donors. 13 Jbeta primers and 60 Vbeta primers were used for the PCR. TCRdb's copy holds only in-frame clones and misses some; the assay was immunoSEQ multiplex PCR. The profile shows 190,000 or so clones, roughly 80% of them singletons. The sample taken for sequencing was PBMCs. These receptors all stem from a man in his forties or fifties in good health and CMV-seronegative.

CDR3 in DNA: TGTGCCAGCAGTTCAAACAGGGGGGGGCTCAACGAGCAGTACTTC. This translates into CASSSNRGGLNEQYF. The chain uses TRBV27 and TRBJ2-7; D may be TRBD1 (8 bases). The germline CDR1 and CDR2 sequences are MNHEY and SMNVEV (reference sequence). The CDR3 contains 15 residues. With 4 bases removed from V and 5 bases from J, the gap between germline ends came to 18 bases.

The rearrangement links TRBV9 to TRBJ2-6; TRBD2 aligns across 9 bases. This CDR3 has 20 amino acids. CDR1 SGDLS and CDR2 YYNGEE come from the germline V gene. Trimming took 3 bases from V and 0 from J; bases not matched to a gene: 13. The CDR3 region is CASSEGDGGRGFSGANVLTF. The CDR3 nucleotides read TGTGCCAGCAGCGAGGGAGATGGCGGGAGGGGTTTCTCTGGGGCCAACGTCCTGACTTTC.

The chain has TRBV6-5 and TRBJ2-7; D might be TRBD2 (6 bases). Trimming removed 0 bases at V and 2 bases at J, with 8 bases between. There are 14 residues in the CDR3. Germline V gives CDR1 MNHEY, CDR2 SVGAGI. As DNA, the CDR3 is TGTGCCAGCAGTTACTCGGAGGGAACCTACGAGCAGTACTTC. Residues: CASSYSEGTYEQYF.

The chain is built from TRBV28 and TRBJ1-6, with 10 bases fitting TRBD1. Germline-derived CDR1 and CDR2 are MDHEN and SYDVKM. V lost 4 bases and J lost 4; bases outside the gene matches: 10. CDR3 length equals 18 residues. This CDR3 reads CASSSLGTGVKYNSPLHF. The CDR3 nucleotides are TGTGCCAGCAGTTCCCTTGGGACAGGGGTAAAATATAATTCACCCCTCCACTTT. Complete variable domain (other parts from reference TRBV28 and TRBJ1-6): DVKVTQSSRYLVKRTGEKVFLECVQDMDHENMFWYRQDPGLGLRLIYFSYDVKMKEKGDIPEGYSVSREKKERFSLILESASTNQTSMYLCASSSLGTGVKYNSPLHFGNGTRLTVT.

This chain connects TRBV18 to TRBJ2-3; TRBD2 matches at 8 bases. In germline, CDR1 is KGHSH, CDR2 LQKENI. Losses at the gene ends were 4 bases for V and 0 bases for J; bases not matched to a gene: 3. The CDR3 is made up of 15 amino acids. This CDR3 is CASSRPSGSTDTQYF. In nucleotides, the CDR3 is TGTGCCAGCTCACGCCCTAGCGGGAGCACAGATACGCAGTATTTT.

This clone was seen a single time. J is TRBJ1-5 and V is TRBV18; D ambiguous. Germline values: CDR1 KGHSH, CDR2 LQKENI. This CDR3 is 15 amino acids long. Trimming took 1 base from V and 3 from J, leaving 10 bases between them. The DNA for the CDR3 is TGTGCCAGCTCACCACTTGAAGGAGTCAATCAGCCCCAGCATTTT. It is translated as CASSPLEGVNQPQHF.

The chain links TRBV10-3 to TRBJ1-2; tentative D call: TRBD1 (6 bases). The CDR3 totals 16 residues. Germline V gene data show CDR1 as ENHRY and CDR2 as SYGVKD. V was cut by 0 bases and J by 4 bases, with 15 bases left in between. The CDR3 sequence is CAISESAGAMRYGYTF. CDR3 coding DNA: TGTGCCATCAGTGAGTCAGCAGGGGCTATGCGCTATGGCTACACCTTC.

This clone was observed once. The V call is TRBV18, the J call TRBJ2-2; TRBD1 agrees at 7 bases. Germline CDR1 and CDR2: KGHSH and LQKENI. CDR3 length: 18 amino acids. The V segment lost 3 bases and the J segment 2 bases; nucleotides outside the gene matches: 12. CDR3 protein: CASSPPLYRGNNTGELFF. The CDR3 DNA reads as TGTGCCAGCTCACCTCCACTTTACAGGGGTAACAACACCGGGGAGCTGTTTTTT.

The rearrangement uses TRBV7-6 and TRBJ2-5; possibly TRBD2 for D (5 bases). This CDR3 spans 14 amino acids. V gave up 0 bases and J gave up 6 bases, with 11 bases separating them. The germline V gene encodes CDR1 SGHVS and CDR2 FNYEAQ. The CDR3 is CASSLAKDLKTQYF. The CDR3 DNA sequence: TGTGCCAGCAGCTTAGCTAAGGACTTGAAGACCCAGTACTTC.

The chain uses TRBV28 and TRBJ1-5, with TRBD1 matching 9 bases. Trimming took 7 bases from V and 4 from J; bases not matched to a gene: 11. This CDR3 region has 16 residues. Germline CDR1 and CDR2: MDHEN and SYDVKM. CDR3: CASTTWGQGNNQPQHF. For the CDR3, the DNA is TGTGCCAGCACCACTTGGGGACAGGGAAATAATCAGCCCCAGCATTTT.

J is TRBJ2-1 and V is TRBV7-2, with 9 positions matching TRBD2. The CDR3 totals 15 residues. The germline V gene encodes CDR1 SGHTA and CDR2 FQGNSA. V shed 2 bases, J shed 6 bases, and the junction held 5 bases outside the gene matches. CDR3 DNA: TGTGCCAGCAGCTTAAGGGCGGGGGGGGTCAATGAGCAGTTCTTC. As protein: CASSLRAGGVNEQFF.

V gene TRBV19 combines with J gene TRBJ1-2, with no clear D. Germline assignment: CDR1 LNHDA and CDR2 SQIVND (reference sequence). The CDR3 contains 14 residues. The V end lost 3 bases, the J end lost 0 bases, and 8 bases lay between the germline ends. The CDR3 reads CASSIEGTNYGYTF. Written as DNA, the CDR3 is TGTGCCAGTAGTATTGAGGGAACTAACTATGGCTACACCTTC.

V is TRBV2 and J is TRBJ2-1; 9 bases match TRBD2. CDR1 and CDR2 from the germline V gene are SNHLY and FYNNEI. This CDR3 is built from 13 residues. The J segment lost 16 bases and the V segment lost 7 bases, leaving 14 bases of the junction unmatched. The CDR3 DNA reads as TGTGCCAGCACCAATAGCGGGGGAACCATCACATTCTTC. This sequence encodes CASTNSGGTITFF.

The rearrangement uses TRBV9 and TRBJ2-7, with D unresolved. The CDR3 is made up of 15 amino acids. V shed 0 bases and J shed 2 bases, with 12 bases lying between them. Per germline, CDR1 SGDLS and CDR2 YYNGEE. CDR3 DNA: TGTGCCAGCAGCGTAGGTCCTGGCAGTACCTACGAGCAGTACTTC. Translating gives CASSVGPGSTYEQYF.

This chain joins TRBV4-3 and TRBJ2-7, with 11 bases aligning to TRBD1. From germline, CDR1 is LGHNA and CDR2 YSLEER. The V and J ends lost 3 bases and 3 bases, in that order; junction bases with no gene match: 4. The CDR3 consists of 15 residues. The CDR3 nucleotides read TGCGCCAGCAGCCACTCTGGGACAGGGGGCTACGAGCAGTACTTC. It codes for CASSHSGTGGYEQYF.

This clone has just a few counts. The rearrangement links TRBV5-6 to TRBJ2-7; weak D call: TRBD1 (6 bases). This CDR3 comprises 13 residues. Trimming pared 4 bases from V and 1 base from J, leaving 9 bases between. Germline V CDR1 and CDR2: SGHDT, YYEEEE. CDR3 nucleotide sequence: TGTGCCAGCAGCGAGGGACATTCCTACGAGCAGTACTTC. This gives the protein CASSEGHSYEQYF.

The chain carries TRBV5-1 and TRBJ1-1; 7 bases are a match to TRBD1. The CDR3 totals 15 residues. Germline CDR1 and CDR2: SGHRS and YFSETQ. J gave up 5 bases and V 0 bases, and 7 bases lay outside the gene matches. CDR3 sequence: CASSLGTGGGTEAFF. As DNA, the CDR3 is TGCGCCAGCAGCTTGGGGACAGGTGGAGGGACTGAAGCTTTCTTT.

V usage is TRBV11-3 and J usage is TRBJ2-2; 10 nucleotides line up with TRBD2. The V and J ends lost 2 bases and 4 bases, in that order; junction bases with no gene match: 4. Germline V CDR1 and CDR2: SGHNT, YENEEA. The CDR3 covers 16 residues. For the CDR3, the DNA is TGTGCCAGCAGCTTAATCAGCGGGGGGGCCACCGGGGAGCTGTTTTTT. It is translated as CASSLISGGATGELFF. Full variable domain (rest looked up from reference TRBV11-3 and TRBJ2-2): EAGVVQSPRYKIIEKKQPVAFWCNPISGHNTLYWYLQNLGQGPELLIRYENEEAVDDSQLPKDRFSAERLKGVDSTLKIQPAELGDSAVYLCASSLISGGATGELFFGEGSRLTVL.